The 6 T cell receptor beta chains below come from one sample, sequenced in a study of cytomegalovirus exposure and HLA in healthy donors (dated by TCRdb to 2017 to 2019). Libraries were made using the immunoSEQ multiplex PCR assay. The multiplex PCR relied on a mix of 60 forward primers for TCR Vbeta segments and 13 reverse primers for TCR Jbeta segments. Imported from immuneACCESS, the table was reduced by TCRdb to in-frame sequences with V and J called. These copies leave out some clones; in studies compared against another copy, an unresolved V gene accounts for under half, and the cause of the remainder is not known. The sample records about 95,000 clones, roughly four fifths of which are singletons. Of the sample, roughly 3.4% falls within the top ten clones. The material sequenced was PBMCs. The receptor source for this set is a man aged 25 to 40 in good health and CMV-seropositive.

The chain combines TRBV4-3 with TRBJ1-6; D unclear. V lost 0 bases and J 6 bases, leaving 12 bases between the germline ends. Per germline, CDR1 LGHNA and CDR2 YSLEER. The CDR3 sequence is 16 residues long. The CDR3 coding sequence is TGCGCCAGCAGCCAAGATCTACCCAGGCTTAATTCACCCCTCCACTTT. Amino acids: CASSQDLPRLNSPLHF.

This clone was detected a few times. The rearrangement joins TRBV10-2 to TRBJ2-1; 7 nucleotides line up with TRBD2. Trimming removed 9 bases from V and 5 bases from J; junction bases left unmatched: 1. Germline V gene data show CDR1 as WSHSY and CDR2 as SAAADI. The CDR3 is 11 residues long. CDR3 bases: TGCGCCAGGGGACTAAACAATGAGCAGTTCTTC. Amino acids: CARGLNNEQFF.

The V and J genes are TRBV29-1 and TRBJ2-5; 10 bases are shared with TRBD1. This CDR3 spans 13 amino acids. Germline V gene lookup returns CDR1 SQVTM and CDR2 ANQGSEA. V lost 6 bases, J lost 1 base, and 2 bases stayed unmatched. For the CDR3, the DNA is TGCAGCGTGAGACAGGGGGCCCAAGAGACCCAGTACTTC. This encodes CSVRQGAQETQYF.

CDR3 coding DNA: TGTGCCAGCAGTGCCGGGGGGAGCAATCAGCCCCAGCATTTT. It codes for CASSAGGSNQPQHF. The chain is built from TRBV25-1 and TRBJ1-5; possible D gene TRBD1, 5 bases. Trimming removed 4 bases from V and 1 base from J, with 8 bases in between. Per germline, CDR1 MGHDK and CDR2 SYGVNS. The CDR3 runs to 14 residues.

This chain uses TRBV6-5 with TRBJ1-1; D is ambiguous. V lost 5 bases to trimming and J lost 3 bases, with 10 bases between them. The CDR3 is 13 residues long. The germline CDR1 and CDR2 sequences are MNHEY and SVGAGI. The CDR3, as DNA: TGTGCCAGCAGTCACAAGGCGGACACTGAAGCTTTCTTT. This encodes CASSHKADTEAFF.

The V call is TRBV6-1, the J call TRBJ2-5; D gene unclear. The J call is in doubt because the DNA end fits TRBJ2-7 better. CDR1 MNHNS and CDR2 SASEGT come from the germline V gene. This CDR3 has 11 amino acids. The CDR3 reads CASRLTYEQYF. The CDR3 bases are TGTGCCAGCAGGCTAACCTACGAGCAGTACTTC.